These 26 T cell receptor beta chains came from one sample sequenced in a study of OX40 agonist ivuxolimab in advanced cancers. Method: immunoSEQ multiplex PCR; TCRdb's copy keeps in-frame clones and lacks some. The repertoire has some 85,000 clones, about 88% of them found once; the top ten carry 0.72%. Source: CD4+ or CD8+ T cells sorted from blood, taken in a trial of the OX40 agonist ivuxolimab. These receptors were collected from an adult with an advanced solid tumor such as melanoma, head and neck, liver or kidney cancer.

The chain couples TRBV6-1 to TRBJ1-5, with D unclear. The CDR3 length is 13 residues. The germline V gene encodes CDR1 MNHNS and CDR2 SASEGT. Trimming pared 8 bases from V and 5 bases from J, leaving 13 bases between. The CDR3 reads CASGGRADQPQHF. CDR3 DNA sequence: TGTGCCAGCGGAGGGAGGGCCGATCAGCCCCAGCATTTT.

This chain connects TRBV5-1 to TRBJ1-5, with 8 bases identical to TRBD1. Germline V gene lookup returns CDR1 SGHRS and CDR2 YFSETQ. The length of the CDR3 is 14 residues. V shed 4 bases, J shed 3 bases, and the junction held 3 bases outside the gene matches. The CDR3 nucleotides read TGCGCCAGCAGCCCGGGACAGGCCAATCAGCCCCAGCATTTT. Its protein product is CASSPGQANQPQHF.

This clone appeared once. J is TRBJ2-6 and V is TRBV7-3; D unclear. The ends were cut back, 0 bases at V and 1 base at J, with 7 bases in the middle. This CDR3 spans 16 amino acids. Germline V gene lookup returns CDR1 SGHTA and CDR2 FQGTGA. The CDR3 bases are TGTGCCAGCAGCTTAACCCTAAGTTCTGGGGCCAACGTCCTGACTTTC. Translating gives CASSLTLSSGANVLTF.

CDR3 region: CASSEARSYNEQFF. CDR3 DNA: TGTGCCAGCAGTGAGGCCCGGTCCTACAATGAGCAGTTCTTC. The chain carries TRBV6-1 and TRBJ2-1; no reliable D call. Trimming stripped 3 bases from V and 1 base from J, with 7 bases between. CDR1 and CDR2 (germline): MNHNS, SASEGT. The CDR3 totals 14 residues.

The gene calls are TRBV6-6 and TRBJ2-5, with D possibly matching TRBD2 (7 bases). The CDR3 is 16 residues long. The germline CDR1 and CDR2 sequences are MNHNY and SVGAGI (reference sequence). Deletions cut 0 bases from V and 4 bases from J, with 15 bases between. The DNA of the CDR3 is TGTGCCAGCAGTTACTCGCGGGGGCGAGGAGGAGAGACCCAGTACTTC. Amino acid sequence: CASSYSRGRGGETQYF.

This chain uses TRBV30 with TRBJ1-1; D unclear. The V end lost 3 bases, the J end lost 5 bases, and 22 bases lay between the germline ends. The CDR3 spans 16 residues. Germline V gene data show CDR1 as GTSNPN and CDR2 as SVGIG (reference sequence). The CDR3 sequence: CAWSPGGWRGDTEAFF. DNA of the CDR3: TGTGCCTGGAGCCCGGGCGGCTGGCGGGGAGATACTGAAGCTTTCTTT.

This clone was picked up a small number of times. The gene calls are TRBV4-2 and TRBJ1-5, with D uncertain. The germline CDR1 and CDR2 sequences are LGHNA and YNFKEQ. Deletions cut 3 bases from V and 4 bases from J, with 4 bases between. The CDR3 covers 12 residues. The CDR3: CASSQINQPQHF. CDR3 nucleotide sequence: TGTGCCAGCAGCCAGATAAATCAGCCCCAGCATTTT.

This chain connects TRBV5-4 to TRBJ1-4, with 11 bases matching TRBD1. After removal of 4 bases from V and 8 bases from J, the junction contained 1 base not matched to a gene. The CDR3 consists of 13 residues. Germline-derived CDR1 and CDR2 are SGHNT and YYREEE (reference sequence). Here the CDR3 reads CASSRDRGEKLFF. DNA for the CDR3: TGTGCCAGCAGCCGGGACAGGGGGGAAAAACTGTTTTTT. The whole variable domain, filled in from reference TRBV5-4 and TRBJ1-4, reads ETGVTQSPTHLIKTRGQQVTLRCSSQSGHNTVSWYQQALGQGPQFIFQYYREEENGRGNFPPRFSGLQFPNYSSELNVNALELDDSALYLCASSRDRGEKLFFGSGTQLSVL.

This CDR3 reads CSVARGGKNIQYF. The CDR3 region has the DNA TGCAGCGTTGCGCGGGGGGGAAAAAACATTCAGTACTTC. This rearrangement joins TRBV29-1 to TRBJ2-4, with TRBD2 matching over 9 bases. Germline CDR1 SQVTM, CDR2 ANQGSEA. The length of the CDR3 is 13 residues. Losses at the gene ends were 4 bases for V and 4 bases for J; bases not matched to a gene: 2.

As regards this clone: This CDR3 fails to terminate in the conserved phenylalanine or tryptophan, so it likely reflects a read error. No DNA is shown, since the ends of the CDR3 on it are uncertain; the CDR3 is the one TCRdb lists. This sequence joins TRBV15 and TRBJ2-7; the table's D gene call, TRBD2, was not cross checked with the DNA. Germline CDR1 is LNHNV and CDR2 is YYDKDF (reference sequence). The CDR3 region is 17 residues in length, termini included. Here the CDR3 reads CATSSPNRRGPIGSSRS.

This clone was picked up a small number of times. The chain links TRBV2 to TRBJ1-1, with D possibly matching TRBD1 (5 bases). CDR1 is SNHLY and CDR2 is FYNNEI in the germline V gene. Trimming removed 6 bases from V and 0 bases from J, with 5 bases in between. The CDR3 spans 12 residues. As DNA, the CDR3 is TGTGCCAGCAGGACAGTGAACACTGAAGCTTTCTTT. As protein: CASRTVNTEAFF. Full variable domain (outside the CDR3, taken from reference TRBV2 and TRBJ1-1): EPEVTQTPSHQVTQMGQEVILRCVPISNHLYFYWYRQILGQKVEFLVSFYNNEISEKSEIFDDQFSVERPDGSNFTLKIRSTKLEDSAMYFCASRTVNTEAFFGQGTRLTVV.

CDR3 sequence reads: CASRVGVNQPQHF. The CDR3 DNA reads TGTGCCAGCAGGGTGGGGGTCAATCAGCCCCAGCATTTT. V usage is TRBV28 and J usage is TRBJ1-5; possibly TRBD1 for D (5 bases). The CDR3 runs to 13 residues. CDR1 is MDHEN, CDR2 SYDVKM, per germline. V was cut by 6 bases and J by 3 bases, with 9 bases left in between.

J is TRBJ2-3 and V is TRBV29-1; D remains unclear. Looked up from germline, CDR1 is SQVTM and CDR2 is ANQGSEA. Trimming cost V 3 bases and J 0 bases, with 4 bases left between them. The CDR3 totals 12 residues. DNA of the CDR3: TGCAGCGTTGATGGCAGCACAGATACGCAGTATTTT. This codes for CSVDGSTDTQYF.

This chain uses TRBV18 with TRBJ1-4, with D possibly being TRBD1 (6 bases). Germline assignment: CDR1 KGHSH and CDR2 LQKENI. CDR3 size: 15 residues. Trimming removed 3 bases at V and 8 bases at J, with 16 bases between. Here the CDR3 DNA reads TGTGCCAGCTCACCGGACAGTGTGGGTCGGGAAAAACTGTTTTTT. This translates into CASSPDSVGREKLFF.

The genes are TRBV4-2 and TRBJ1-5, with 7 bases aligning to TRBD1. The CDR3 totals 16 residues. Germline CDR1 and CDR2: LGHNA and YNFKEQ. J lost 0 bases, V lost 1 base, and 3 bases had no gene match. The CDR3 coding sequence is TGTGCCAGCAGCCAAGGCAGGGGGGATAGCAATCAGCCCCAGCATTTT. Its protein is CASSQGRGDSNQPQHF.

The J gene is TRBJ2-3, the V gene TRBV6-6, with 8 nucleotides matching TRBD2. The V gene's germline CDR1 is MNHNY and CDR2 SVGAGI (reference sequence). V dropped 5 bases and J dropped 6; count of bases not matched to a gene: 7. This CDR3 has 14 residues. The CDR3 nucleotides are TGTGCCAGCAGTAGAACGGGGGGGCTGGATACGCAGTATTTT. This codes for CASSRTGGLDTQYF.

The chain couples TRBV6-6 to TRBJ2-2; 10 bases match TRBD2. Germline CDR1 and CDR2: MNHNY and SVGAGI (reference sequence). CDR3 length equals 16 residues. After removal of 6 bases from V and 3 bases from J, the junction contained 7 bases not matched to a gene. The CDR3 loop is CASSRGLAAYTGELFF. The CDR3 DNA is TGTGCCAGCAGCCGAGGACTAGCGGCCTACACCGGGGAGCTGTTTTTT.

This CDR3 is CASSQEGQRVAGGKNIQYF. CDR3 sequence (DNA): TGCGCCAGCAGCCAAGAAGGACAGAGGGTAGCCGGGGGCAAAAACATTCAGTACTTC. The chain uses TRBV4-3 and TRBJ2-4; D is possibly TRBD1 or TRBD2 (6 bases each). Trimming removed 0 bases from V and 3 bases from J, with 21 bases in between. The germline V gene encodes CDR1 LGHNA and CDR2 YSLEER. This CDR3 spans 19 amino acids.

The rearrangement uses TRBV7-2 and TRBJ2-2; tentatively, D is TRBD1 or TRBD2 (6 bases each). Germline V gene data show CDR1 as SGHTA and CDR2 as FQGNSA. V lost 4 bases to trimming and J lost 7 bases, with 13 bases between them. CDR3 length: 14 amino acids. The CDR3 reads CASSSRRGFGELFF. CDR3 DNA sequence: TGTGCCAGCAGCTCCCGGAGGGGGTTCGGGGAGCTGTTTTTT.

CDR3 region: CASSLEQGSYEQYF. The CDR3 region has the DNA TGCGCCAGCAGCTTGGAGCAGGGCAGTTACGAGCAGTACTTC. The chain is built from TRBV5-1 and TRBJ2-7; D is perhaps TRBD1 (5 bases). This CDR3 region has 14 residues. Trimming cost V 0 bases and J 4 bases, with 11 bases left between them. Germline loops: CDR1 SGHRS, CDR2 YFSETQ.

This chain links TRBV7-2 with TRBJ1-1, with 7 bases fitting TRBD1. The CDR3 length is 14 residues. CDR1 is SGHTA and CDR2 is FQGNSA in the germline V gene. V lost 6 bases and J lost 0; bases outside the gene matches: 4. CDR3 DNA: TGTGCCAGCAGGGTCGGGACAGTGAACACTGAAGCTTTCTTT. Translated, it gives CASRVGTVNTEAFF.

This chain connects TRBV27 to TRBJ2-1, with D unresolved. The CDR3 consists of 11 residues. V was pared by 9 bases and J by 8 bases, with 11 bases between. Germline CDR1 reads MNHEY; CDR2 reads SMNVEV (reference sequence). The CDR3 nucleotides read TGTGCCAGTTTTGAAGGGCATGAGCAGTTCTTC. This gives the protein CASFEGHEQFF.

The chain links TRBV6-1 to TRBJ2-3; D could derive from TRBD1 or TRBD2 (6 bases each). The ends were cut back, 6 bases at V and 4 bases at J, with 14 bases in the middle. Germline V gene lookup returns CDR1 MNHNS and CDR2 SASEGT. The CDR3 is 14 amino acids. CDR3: CASRRDTSSDTQYF. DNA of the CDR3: TGTGCCAGCAGGCGGGACACTTCCTCAGATACGCAGTATTTT.

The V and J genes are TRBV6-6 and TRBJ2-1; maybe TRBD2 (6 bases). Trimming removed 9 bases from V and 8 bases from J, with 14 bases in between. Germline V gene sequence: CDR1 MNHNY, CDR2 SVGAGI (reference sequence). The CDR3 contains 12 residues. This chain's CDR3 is CASNGPGDEQFF. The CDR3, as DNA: TGTGCCAGTAACGGGCCGGGGGATGAGCAGTTCTTC.

The CDR3 region has the DNA TGTGCCAGCAATTTGGGGAGCACTGAAGCTTTCTTT. Protein product: CASNLGSTEAFF. This chain joins TRBV28 and TRBJ1-1; no clear D gene. Trimming shortened V by 7 bases and J by 4 bases, and 10 bases separated the two germline ends. CDR1 and CDR2 (germline): MDHEN, SYDVKM. The CDR3 has 12 amino acids.

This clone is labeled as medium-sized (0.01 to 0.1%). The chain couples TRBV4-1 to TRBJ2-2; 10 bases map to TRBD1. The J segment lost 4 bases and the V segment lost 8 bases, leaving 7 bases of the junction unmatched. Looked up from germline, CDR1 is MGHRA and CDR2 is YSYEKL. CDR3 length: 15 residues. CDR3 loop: CASLRTGGSTGELFF. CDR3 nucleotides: TGCGCCAGCCTAAGGACAGGGGGGAGCACCGGGGAGCTGTTTTTT.